This T cell receptor beta chain was obtained from a study of regulatory T cells in long-lasting Graves disease (dated by TCRdb to about 2021). With regard to the full study: In the newly diagnosed Graves' disease group, patients had been taking antithyroid drugs for less than 3 months. A total of around 35 samples underwent TCR sequencing: some 13 from persistent and some 20 from newly diagnosed Graves' disease patients. The study took place in China and was registered as a clinical trial. Persistent Graves' disease patients were compared with newly diagnosed Graves' disease patients by peripheral blood TCR sequencing and RNA sequencing.

This clonotype has a count of ten or more. There is no known antigen for this receptor. Per-base qualities were not stored, and no clone one base away is much larger. V sheds 3 bases and J sheds 2 bases, leaving 15 bases between their ends. As encoded in the germline V gene (reference sequence), CDR1 is WNHNN while CDR2 is SYGVQD. The CDR3 measures 16 amino acids from cysteine to phenylalanine. Only CDR3 DNA is held: 48 bases, read in frame from base 1. The meaning of the sample's time point label: newly diagnosed GD, antithyroid drugs for less than 3 months. RNA was extracted from PBMCs in TRIzol for both TCR sequencing and RNA sequencing. The diagnosis of Graves' disease followed American Thyroid Association guidelines. Patients were recruited from an endocrinology department in Xi'an, China. Each patient gave about 10 milliliters of peripheral blood, collected in an EDTA anticoagulant tube. PBMCs were isolated by Ficoll Paque Plus density gradient separation without further T cell sorting. An Agilent 2100 Bioanalyzer and agarose gel were used to check RNA quality, while a NanoDrop 2000 measured RNA concentration.

What the research found in general, with its limitations: The authors acknowledged the small sample size as a limitation that may reduce accuracy. Sequencing and analysis were limited to the TCR beta chain. The study examined only peripheral blood because the primary lesion, thyroid tissue, could not be accessed. Compared with newly diagnosed patients, patients with persistent Graves' disease had lower TCR Shannon entropy and fewer highly expanded clones, which suggests clonal expansion. Patients with persistent disease shared more public clonotypes (under 3,000) than newly diagnosed patients did (more than 900). Preferential use of TRBV28, TRBJ1-2 and TRBJ2-5 was observed in persistent disease, whereas TRBV20-1 and TRBJ2-1 were favored in newly diagnosed disease.

Library method: multiplex PCR. The instrument was an Illumina HiSeq 4000. iRepertoire HTBI primers and Arm-PCR amplification of CDR3 regions were used to construct TCR beta libraries. Gel purification was performed on PCR products prior to sequencing. Per the authors' processing: Across samples, about 63 TRBV and 14 TRBJ segments were identified and used for gene usage analysis of CDR3 amino acid clonotypes. Filtered high-quality paired reads were merged into contigs using COPE and FqMerger. BLAST was used to align contigs to the IMGT TRBV, TRBD and TRBJ reference genes, and CDR3 was defined following IMGT. Any clonotype with a frequency above 0.1% was counted as a highly expanded clone. Shannon entropy was used to measure repertoire diversity, and the Gini coefficient was used to measure V-J evenness. A clonotype was considered public if more than one individual shared it. TCRdb reprocessing: public reads trimmed at Q25 with fastp, clones called with MiXCR, in-frame beta chains kept. Each entry merges the rows of one CDR3 protein and shows their most common DNA and genes. The authors' filters were not applied to this entry. The sample profile shows some 560,000 distinct CDR3 sequences; about 15% of them were found once. Of the sample, approximately 25% is held by the ten largest clones.

These data also featured in a second study, about T cells in Graves' hyperthyroidism and ophthalmopathy. As noted in the second study: A patient counted as having stable Graves' hyperthyroidism if no progression to ophthalmopathy occurred over 18 months of follow-up. The hyperthyroidism patients were between 18 and 65 years old and newly diagnosed, with a disease duration of less than 2 months. Exclusion was applied to patients with uncontrolled infections, other autoimmune diseases, pregnancy or lactation. Diagnoses were based on clinical symptoms, serum thyroxine and TRAb, thyroid ultrasound and orbital computed tomography. The TCR CDR3 was subjected to a first round of RT-PCR using the HTBI primer set and the Qiagen OneStep RT-PCR kit. Most expanded thyroid clonotypes (frequency above 0.001) were also found in blood, which suggests that blood repertoires may mirror thyroid immune responses. In cross-validation, a model built on a 13 V-J signature told ophthalmopathy apart from stable hyperthyroidism with under 90% sensitivity and about 81% specificity, and in testing the same model reached 80%/75%. During validation, the model predicted progression to ophthalmopathy a median of about 6.3 months ahead of onset, with around 71% sensitivity and 72% to 85% specificity. To identify distinguishing TCR V-J signatures, a discovery cohort of about 100 patients was used, comprising some 45 with Graves' ophthalmopathy and around 57 with stable Graves' hyperthyroidism. Whether ophthalmopathy could be predicted prospectively was tested in an independent validation cohort made up of under 20 hyperthyroidism patients plus 17 patients who later progressed to ophthalmopathy. The roughly 90 discovery patients were divided at random into training and test sets in a 7:3 ratio. The study also compared thyroid tissue and blood T-cell repertoires from several Graves' hyperthyroidism patients. After blood sampling, hyperthyroidism patients were treated with methimazole at a starting dose of 30 mg daily, and ophthalmopathy patients were treated with high-dose intravenous methylprednisolone. A second multiplex PCR round built the libraries, followed by size selection and purification. Libraries were sequenced paired-end with 100 bp reads on an Illumina HiSeq2000. SOAPnuke was used to process the raw data, removing reads that contained adapters or uncalled bases, had a mean Phred below 15, or lacked an exact match to the constant primer or identifier. High-quality paired reads were merged using COPE v1.2.5, and each unique nucleotide sequence was defined as a clonotype. MiTCR v1.1 was used to align clonotypes to the IMGT TRBV, TRBD and TRBJ reference segments. The analysis included only V-J combinations with a frequency above 0.0001, which together covered 98% to 99.2% of the repertoires. A TCS score was defined as the ratio between F50 (clonal expansion) and ExV (chaos), using BLOSUM62-based TCRdist between CDR3 peptides within each V-J. Welch's t-statistics and random forest reduced 500 to 550 V-J features to some 14, which were used in a naive Bayes classifier (R e1071). Sample size was not statistically predetermined, and blinding of investigators to group allocation was not performed. TCR Vbeta CDR3 sequencing of 130 to 150 peripheral blood samples (roughly 43 ophthalmopathy, around 80 hyperthyroidism and approximately 17 progressor patients) is reported in the paper.

Sequences were derived from peripheral blood mononuclear cells (PBMCs), sampled at new diagnosis, from a patient treated with antithyroid drugs. The clonotype originates from a woman aged 40 to 65 with Graves disease. Donor details come from another sample of the same person, matched by shared clones. The chain is assembled from TRBV10-1 and TRBJ2-3; TRBD2 could be the D gene, as 6 bases match. The nucleotide sequence reads as follows: TGCGCCAGCAGTGAATTAATGGGACTTACCACAGATACGCAGTATTTT. It translates as CASSELMGLTTDTQYF.